This T cell receptor beta chain was identified during a study of shared clonotypes between healthy human individuals. Researchers ran the assay at a deep level. Repertoires were generated with immunoSEQ multiplex PCR, while TCRdb's copy carries only in-frame clones and drops some. Of some 1.5 million clones listed, 98% are singletons. This clone has only one observation. Its antigen is currently unknown. The CDR3 is 15 residues long. Germline CDR1 reads MNHNS; CDR2 reads SASEGT. The V end lost 3 bases, the J end lost 5 bases, and 16 bases lay between the germline ends. Findings of the study overall: Naive CD4 clonotype sharing across a few donors was approximately 5%.

The TCR comes from a man aged 25-45 years in good health. The rearrangement uses TRBV6-1 and TRBJ2-5; D is uncertain. Sequencing was done on a sample of naive CD4+ T cells sorted from blood. As to subset: CD45RA+ positively selected. In DNA form, the CDR3 reads TGTGCCAGCAGTGAGCAACGCCCGATCGGGGAGACCCAGTACTTC. Translating it yields CASSEQRPIGETQYF.